The clone carrying this T cell receptor (beta chain) has at least ten counts. Its antigen is not known. The data derive from a study of identical twins. Findings and caveats of the study: Zero-insertion results could be subject to partial confounding by invariant MAIT and iNKT cells.

Every sampled donor was Caucasian and healthy. Germline V gene sequence: CDR1 DFQATT, CDR2 SNEGSKA (reference sequence). The J segment lost 3 bases and the V segment lost 6 bases, leaving 9 bases of the junction unmatched. The CDR3 is 14 residues long. It was template switching that added a universal primer site, and there were unique molecular identifiers on the cDNA. MiXCR was run by TCRdb on the 5' RACE reads, yielding one entry per CDR3 protein. The top ten clones hold about 1.8% of a sample with more than 650,000 distinct CDR3 sequences, roughly 6.2% of them seen once. The receptor comes from a man younger than 35 in good health. The chain carries TRBV20-1 and TRBJ2-3; TRBD2 matches at 7 bases. The material sequenced was naive T cells sorted from blood. CDR3 region: CSAVGASGTDTQYF. CDR3 DNA: TGCAGTGCGGTCGGGGCTAGCGGTACAGATACGCAGTATTTT.